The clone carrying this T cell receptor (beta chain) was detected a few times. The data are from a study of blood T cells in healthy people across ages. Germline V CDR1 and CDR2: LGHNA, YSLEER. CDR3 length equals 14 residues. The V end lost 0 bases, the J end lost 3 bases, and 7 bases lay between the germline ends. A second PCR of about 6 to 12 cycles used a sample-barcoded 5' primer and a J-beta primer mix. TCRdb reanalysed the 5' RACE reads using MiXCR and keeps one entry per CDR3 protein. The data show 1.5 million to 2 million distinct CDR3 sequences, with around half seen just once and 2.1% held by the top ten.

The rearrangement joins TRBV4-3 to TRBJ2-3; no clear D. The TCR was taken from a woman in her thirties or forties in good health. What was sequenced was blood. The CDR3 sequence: CASSQDLKTDTQYF. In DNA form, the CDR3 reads TGCGCCAGCAGCCAAGATTTGAAAACAGATACGCAGTATTTT.